Listed below are T cell receptor beta chains from one sample, sequenced in a study of CXCR3-negative and CXCR3-positive naive CD8 T cells. From its re-call of the 5' RACE reads, TCRdb lists each CDR3 protein once, without DNA. The sample table includes around 65,000 distinct CDR3 sequences. The specimen was naive CXCR3+ CD8+ T cells from blood. All receptors derive from a human donor in good health. Some clones in this sample may be carry-over from other donors' samples. The CDR3 runs from the conserved cysteine through the conserved F or W. The order of the fields is J gene, V gene, CDR3 protein.

TRBJ2-1	TRBV29-1	CSVQGSLSSNEQFF
TRBJ2-7	TRBV5-6	CASSFERAEQYF
TRBJ1-5	TRBV4-1	CASSHGMDSNQPQHF
TRBJ2-3	TRBV14	CASSTRQRDTQYF
TRBJ2-7	TRBV9	CASSASGAYEQYF
TRBJ1-5	TRBV14	CASSQDLPAGRTFCNQPQHF
TRBJ2-1	TRBV5-5	CASSWNNEQFF
TRBJ2-7	TRBV4-2	CASSQDGETGTYEQYF
TRBJ1-1	TRBV16	CASSPNRGLNTEAFF
TRBJ2-5	TRBV28	CASSFSRGRETQYF
TRBJ2-1	TRBV27	CATRTGGYEQFF
TRBJ2-5	TRBV29-1	CSVEGDRVTETQYF
TRBJ1-2	TRBV7-8	CASSPTRTGPYGYTF
TRBJ2-1	TRBV27	CASSLGGAGYNEQFF
TRBJ2-7	TRBV7-9	CASSPETSLEQYF
TRBJ2-5	TRBV29-1	CSVEAKGTSWRTQYF
TRBJ2-1	TRBV5-1	CASSGSGAYNEQFF
TRBJ1-1	TRBV30	CAWSRGALDTGAFF
TRBJ2-2	TRBV10-3	CAITPQGNTGELFF
TRBJ2-1	TRBV3-1	CASSQDRVGWRLAYNEQFF
TRBJ1-2	TRBV29-1	CSVDTRQGGYTF
TRBJ2-1	TRBV20-1	CSASGGPPINSAYNEQFF
TRBJ2-3	TRBV12-3/TRBV12-4	CASSTPPTSGVTDTQYF
TRBJ2-5	TRBV18	CASSPGVGGLWKETQYF
TRBJ2-7	TRBV6-5	CASSATSGGRHSYEQYF
TRBJ2-7	TRBV6-2/TRBV6-3	CASSYDLAGAVGSYEQYF
TRBJ2-7	TRBV6-2/TRBV6-3	CASSYSPNQAGRLSSYEQYF